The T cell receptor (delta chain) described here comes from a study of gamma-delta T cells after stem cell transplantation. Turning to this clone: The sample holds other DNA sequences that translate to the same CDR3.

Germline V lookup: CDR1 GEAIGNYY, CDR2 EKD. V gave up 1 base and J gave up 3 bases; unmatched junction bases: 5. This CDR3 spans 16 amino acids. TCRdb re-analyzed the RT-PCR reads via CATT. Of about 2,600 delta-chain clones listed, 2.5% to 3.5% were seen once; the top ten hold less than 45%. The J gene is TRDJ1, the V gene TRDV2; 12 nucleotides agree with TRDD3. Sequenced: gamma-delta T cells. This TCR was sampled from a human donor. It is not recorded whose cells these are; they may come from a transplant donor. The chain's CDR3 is CACDTLGDTRADKLIF. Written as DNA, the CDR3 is TGTGCCTGTGACACTCTGGGGGATACGCGGGCCGATAAACTCATCTTT.